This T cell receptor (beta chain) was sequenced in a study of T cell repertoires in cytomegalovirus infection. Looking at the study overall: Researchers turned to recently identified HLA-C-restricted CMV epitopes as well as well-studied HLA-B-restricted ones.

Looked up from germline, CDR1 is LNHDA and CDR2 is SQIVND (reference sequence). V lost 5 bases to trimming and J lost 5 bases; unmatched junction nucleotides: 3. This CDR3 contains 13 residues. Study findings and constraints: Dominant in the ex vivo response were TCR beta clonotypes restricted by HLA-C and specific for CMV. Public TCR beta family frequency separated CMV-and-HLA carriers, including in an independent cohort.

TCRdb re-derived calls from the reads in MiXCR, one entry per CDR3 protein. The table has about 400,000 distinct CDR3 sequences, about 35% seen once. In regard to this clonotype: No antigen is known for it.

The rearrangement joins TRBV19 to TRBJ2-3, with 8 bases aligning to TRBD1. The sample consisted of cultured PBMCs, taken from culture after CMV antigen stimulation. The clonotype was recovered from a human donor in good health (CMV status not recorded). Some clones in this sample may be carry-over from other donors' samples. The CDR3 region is CASSLGQGDTQYF. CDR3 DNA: TGTGCCAGTAGTCTCGGACAGGGAGATACGCAGTATTTT.